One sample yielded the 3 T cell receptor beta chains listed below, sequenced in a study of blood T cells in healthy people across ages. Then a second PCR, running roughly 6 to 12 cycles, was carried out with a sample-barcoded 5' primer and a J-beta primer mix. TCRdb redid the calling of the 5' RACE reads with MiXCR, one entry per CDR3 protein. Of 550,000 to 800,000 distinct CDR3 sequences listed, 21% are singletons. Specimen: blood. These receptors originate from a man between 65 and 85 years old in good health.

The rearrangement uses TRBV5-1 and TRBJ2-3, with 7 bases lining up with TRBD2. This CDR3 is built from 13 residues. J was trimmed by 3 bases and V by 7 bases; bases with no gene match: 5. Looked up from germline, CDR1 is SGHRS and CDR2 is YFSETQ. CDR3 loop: CASGDGGTDTQYF. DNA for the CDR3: TGCGCCAGCGGGGACGGGGGGACAGATACGCAGTATTTT. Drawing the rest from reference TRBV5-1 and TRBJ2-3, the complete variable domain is KAGVTQTPRYLIKTRGQQVTLSCSPISGHRSVSWYQQTPGQGLQFLFEYFSETQRNKGNFPGRFSGRQFSNSRSEMNVSTLELGDSALYLCASGDGGTDTQYFGPGTRLTVL.

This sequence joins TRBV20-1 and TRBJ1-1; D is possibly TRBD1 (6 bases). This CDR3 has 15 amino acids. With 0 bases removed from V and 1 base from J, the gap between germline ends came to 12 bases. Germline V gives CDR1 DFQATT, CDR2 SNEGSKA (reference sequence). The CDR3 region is CSARETGRRNTEAFF. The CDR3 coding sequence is TGCAGTGCTAGAGAGACAGGCAGGAGGAACACTGAAGCTTTCTTT.

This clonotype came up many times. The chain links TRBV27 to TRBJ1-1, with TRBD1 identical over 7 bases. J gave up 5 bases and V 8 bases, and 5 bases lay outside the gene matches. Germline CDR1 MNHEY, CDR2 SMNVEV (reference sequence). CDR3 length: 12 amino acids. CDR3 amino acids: CASWRGLTEAFF. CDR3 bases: TGTGCCAGCTGGAGGGGGCTTACTGAAGCTTTCTTT.